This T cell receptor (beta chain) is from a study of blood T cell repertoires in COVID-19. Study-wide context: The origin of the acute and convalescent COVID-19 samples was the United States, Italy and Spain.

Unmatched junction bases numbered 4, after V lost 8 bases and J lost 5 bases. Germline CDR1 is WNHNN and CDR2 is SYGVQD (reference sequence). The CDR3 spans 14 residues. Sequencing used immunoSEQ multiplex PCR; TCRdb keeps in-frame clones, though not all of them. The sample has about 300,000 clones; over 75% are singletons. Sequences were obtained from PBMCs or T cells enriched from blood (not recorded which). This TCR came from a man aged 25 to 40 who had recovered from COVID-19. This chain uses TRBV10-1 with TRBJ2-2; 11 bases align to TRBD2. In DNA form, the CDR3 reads TGCGCCAGCGGACGACTAGCGGGAACCGGGGAGCTGTTTTTT. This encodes CASGRLAGTGELFF.